The 12 T cell receptor beta chains listed next were all sequenced from one sample in a study of OX40 agonist ivuxolimab in advanced cancers. Generated by immunoSEQ multiplex PCR, the TCRdb table keeps only in-frame clones and is missing some. The sample contains approximately 66,000 clones, around 84% of which appear only once. This specimen consisted of CD4+ or CD8+ T cells sorted from blood, obtained in a trial of the OX40 agonist ivuxolimab. The receptors shown here come from an adult with an advanced solid tumor such as melanoma, head and neck, liver or kidney cancer.

V usage is TRBV6-5 and J usage is TRBJ2-3, with 8 bases fitting TRBD1. V gave up 6 bases and J gave up 5 bases; unmatched junction bases: 10. Germline V gene data show CDR1 as MNHEY and CDR2 as SVGAGI. CDR3 length: 15 residues. CDR3: CASRIRTGYLDTQYF. Written as DNA, the CDR3 is TGTGCCAGCAGAATTAGGACAGGGTACCTAGATACGCAGTATTTT.

The chain links TRBV6-8 to TRBJ2-2; TRBD1 matches 7 bases. The J segment lost 6 bases and the V segment lost 0 bases, leaving 10 bases of the junction unmatched. CDR1 is MNHGY and CDR2 is SAAAGT in the germline V gene. The CDR3 has 17 residues. The CDR3 sequence: CASSYSFDRAHAGELFF. The CDR3 DNA reads TGTGCCAGCAGTTACTCTTTCGACAGGGCTCATGCCGGGGAGCTGTTTTTT.

The chain combines TRBV11-1 with TRBJ2-7; D ambiguous. The germline V and J ends were trimmed by 4 bases and 3 bases, with 16 bases remaining between them. The CDR3 is made up of 15 amino acids. Germline V lookup: CDR1 SGHAT, CDR2 FQDESV (reference sequence). CDR3 protein: CASSSLTGTYYEQYF. The CDR3 nucleotides read TGTGCCAGCAGCTCCCTCACTGGAACCTACTACGAGCAGTACTTC. The whole variable domain, filled in from reference TRBV11-1 and TRBJ2-7, reads EAEVAQSPRYKITEKSQAVAFWCDPISGHATLYWYRQILGQGPELLVQFQDESVVDDSQLPKDRFSAERLKGVDSTLKIQPAELGDSAMYLCASSSLTGTYYEQYFGPGTRLTVT.

The genes are TRBV28 and TRBJ1-1, with 7 positions matching TRBD1. The CDR3 is 14 amino acids. The germline CDR1 and CDR2 sequences are MDHEN and SYDVKM. V lost 5 bases to trimming and J lost 4 bases; unmatched junction nucleotides: 7. CDR3 amino acids: CASSPRTGSTEAFF. CDR3 nucleotide sequence: TGTGCCAGCAGTCCTAGGACAGGCTCCACTGAAGCTTTCTTT.

The chain recombines TRBV9 with TRBJ1-1; D ambiguous. This CDR3 contains 13 residues. Trimming removed 0 bases at V and 1 base at J, with 4 bases between. Germline loops: CDR1 SGDLS, CDR2 YYNGEE. The CDR3 sequence: CASSVVPNTEAFF. The CDR3 DNA reads as TGTGCCAGCAGCGTAGTACCGAACACTGAAGCTTTCTTT.

This clone is medium-sized (0.01 to 0.1%). This rearrangement joins TRBV5-8 to TRBJ1-1; D gene ambiguous. The CDR3 is 15 residues long. Germline V gene data show CDR1 as SGHTS and CDR2 as YDEGEE. Trimming left V 3 bases short and J 0 bases short, with 12 bases between. This chain's CDR3 is CASSWRTALNTEAFF. The DNA for the CDR3 is TGTGCCAGCAGCTGGAGGACGGCGCTGAACACTGAAGCTTTCTTT.

This clone was seen only a few times. J is TRBJ2-4 and V is TRBV7-2; perhaps TRBD1 as D (5 bases). Per germline, CDR1 SGHTA and CDR2 FQGNSA. Trimming removed 1 base from V and 8 bases from J, with 12 bases in between. The CDR3 is 14 residues long. CDR3 region: CASSLGLSRDIQYF. In DNA form, the CDR3 reads TGTGCCAGCAGCTTAGGCCTTTCCAGGGACATTCAGTACTTC.

The rearrangement links TRBV9 to TRBJ1-6; D may be TRBD1 (5 bases). Germline V gene sequence: CDR1 SGDLS, CDR2 YYNGEE. The CDR3 sequence is 14 residues long. V was clipped by 0 bases and J by 8 bases, with 9 bases between them. The CDR3 reads CASSVDVGDSPLHF. DNA of the CDR3: TGTGCCAGCAGCGTAGATGTGGGGGATTCACCCCTCCACTTT.

The chain combines TRBV7-3 with TRBJ1-2, with a weak D call TRBD1 (6 bases). Germline V gene sequence: CDR1 SGHTA, CDR2 FQGTGA. CDR3 length: 13 residues. V dropped 5 bases and J dropped 5 bases, with 12 bases sitting between them. The CDR3 nucleotides are TGTGCCAGCAGCCCAGGGGCCCGTTATGGCTACACCTTC. It codes for CASSPGARYGYTF.

The chain uses TRBV2 and TRBJ2-7; D may be TRBD1 (6 bases). Trimming took off 7 bases at V and 0 bases at J, with 13 bases between the two ends. In germline, CDR1 is SNHLY, CDR2 FYNNEI. The CDR3 spans 14 residues. CDR3 nucleotides: TGTGCCAGCAAGGGGGAACTCAGCTCCTACGAGCAGTACTTC. Amino acid sequence: CASKGELSSYEQYF.

This clone has only one observation. CDR3 residues: CASSLQGAPAEAFF. The DNA for the CDR3 is TGTGCCAGCAGCTTACAGGGGGCGCCGGCTGAAGCTTTCTTT. This chain connects TRBV7-2 to TRBJ1-1; 8 bases line up with TRBD1. V shed 2 bases, J shed 6 bases, and the junction held 5 bases outside the gene matches. The V gene's germline CDR1 is SGHTA and CDR2 FQGNSA. This CDR3 has 14 residues. The complete variable domain, with remaining parts taken from reference TRBV7-2 and TRBJ1-1, reads GAGVSQSPSNKVTEKGKDVELRCDPISGHTALYWYRQSLGQGLEFLIYFQGNSAPDKSGLPSDRFSAERTGGSVSTLTIQRTQQEDSAVYLCASSLQGAPAEAFFGQGTRLTVV.

This clone came up once. The chain combines TRBV6-6 with TRBJ1-1; unclear D gene. CDR3 size: 13 residues. Trimming pared 5 bases from V and 3 bases from J, leaving 10 bases between. Germline-derived CDR1 and CDR2 are MNHNY and SVGAGI (reference sequence). The CDR3 is CASSPTRYTEAFF. The DNA of the CDR3 is TGTGCCAGCAGTCCAACACGTTACACTGAAGCTTTCTTT.